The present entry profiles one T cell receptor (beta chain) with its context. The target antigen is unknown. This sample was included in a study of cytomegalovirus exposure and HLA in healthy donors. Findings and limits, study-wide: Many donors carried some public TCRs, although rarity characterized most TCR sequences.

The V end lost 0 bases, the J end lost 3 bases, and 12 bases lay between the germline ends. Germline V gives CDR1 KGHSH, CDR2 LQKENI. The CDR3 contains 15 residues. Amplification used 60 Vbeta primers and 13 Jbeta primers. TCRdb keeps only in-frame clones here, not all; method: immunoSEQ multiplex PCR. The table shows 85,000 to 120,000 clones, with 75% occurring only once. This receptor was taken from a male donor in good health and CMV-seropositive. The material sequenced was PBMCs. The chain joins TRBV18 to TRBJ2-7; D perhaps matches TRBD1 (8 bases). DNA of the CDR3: TGTGCCAGCTCACCACCGACAGGGGACTACTACGAGCAGTACTTC. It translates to CASSPPTGDYYEQYF.